This T cell receptor (beta chain) appears in the sequencing data of a study of blood T cell repertoires in COVID-19. This table comes from immunoSEQ multiplex PCR, and its TCRdb copy is limited to in-frame clones, with some not included. This sample carries approximately 100,000 clones, approximately 91% of them seen once, and the ten largest clones take under 7%. Germline CDR1 reads SGDLS; CDR2 reads YYNGEE. The CDR3 length is 19 residues. V trimming: 0 bases; J trimming: 1 base; junction bases outside the gene matches: 12. The sequencing input was peripheral blood. This sequence originates from a woman aged 60-75 years with acute or convalescent COVID-19. The rearrangement uses TRBV9 and TRBJ1-5; 8 bases are shared with TRBD1. CDR3 nucleotides: TGTGCCAGCAGCGTAGGGCAGGGGGCCTGCAATTGGAGCAATCAGCCCCAGCATTTT. Its protein product is CASSVGQGACNWSNQPQHF.